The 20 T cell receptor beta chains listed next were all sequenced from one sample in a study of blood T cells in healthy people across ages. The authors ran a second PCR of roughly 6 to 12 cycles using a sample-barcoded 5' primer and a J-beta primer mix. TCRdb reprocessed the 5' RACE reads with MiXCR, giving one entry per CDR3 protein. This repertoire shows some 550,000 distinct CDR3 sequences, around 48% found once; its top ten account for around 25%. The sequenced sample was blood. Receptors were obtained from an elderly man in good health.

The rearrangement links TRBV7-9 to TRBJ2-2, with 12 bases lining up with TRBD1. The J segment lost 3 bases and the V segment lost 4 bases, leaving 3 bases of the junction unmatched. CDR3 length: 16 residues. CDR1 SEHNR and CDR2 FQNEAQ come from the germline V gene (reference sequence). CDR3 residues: CASSSGQGAYTGELFF. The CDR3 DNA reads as TGTGCCAGCAGCTCGGGACAGGGGGCGTACACCGGGGAGCTGTTTTTT.

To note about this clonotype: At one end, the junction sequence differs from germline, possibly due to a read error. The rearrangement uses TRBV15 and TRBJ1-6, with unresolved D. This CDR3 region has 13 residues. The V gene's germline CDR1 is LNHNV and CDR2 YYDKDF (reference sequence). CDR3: CATGRSMDSPLHF. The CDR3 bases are TGTGCCACCGGCAGGTCGATGGATTCACCCCTCCACTTT.

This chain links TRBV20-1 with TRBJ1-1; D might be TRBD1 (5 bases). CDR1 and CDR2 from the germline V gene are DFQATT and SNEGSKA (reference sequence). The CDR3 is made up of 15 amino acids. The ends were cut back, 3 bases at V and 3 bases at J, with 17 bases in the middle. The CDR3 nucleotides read TGCAGTGCTAGTGGTGGGAGTCGGGGGTACACTGAAGCTTTCTTT. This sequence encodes CSASGGSRGYTEAFF.

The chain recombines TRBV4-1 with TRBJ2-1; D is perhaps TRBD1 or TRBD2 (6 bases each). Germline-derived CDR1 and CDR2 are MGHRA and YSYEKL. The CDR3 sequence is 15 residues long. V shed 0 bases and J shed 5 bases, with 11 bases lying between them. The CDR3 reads CASSQEIRGDNEQFF. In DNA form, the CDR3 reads TGCGCCAGCAGCCAAGAAATAAGGGGGGACAATGAGCAGTTCTTC.

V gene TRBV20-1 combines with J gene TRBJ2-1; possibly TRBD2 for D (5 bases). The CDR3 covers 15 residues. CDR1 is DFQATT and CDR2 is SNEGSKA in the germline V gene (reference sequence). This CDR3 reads CRAPSGKNPSAEQFF. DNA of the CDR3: TGCAGGGCCCCCTCCGGGAAGAACCCGTCCGCTGAGCAGTTCTTC.

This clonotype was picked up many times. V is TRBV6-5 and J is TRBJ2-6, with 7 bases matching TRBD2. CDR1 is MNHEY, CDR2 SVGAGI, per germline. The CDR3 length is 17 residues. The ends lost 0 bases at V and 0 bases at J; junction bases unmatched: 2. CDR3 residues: CASSYSWGGSGANVLTF. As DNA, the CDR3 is TGTGCCAGCAGTTACTCGTGGGGGGGCTCTGGGGCCAACGTCCTGACTTTC.

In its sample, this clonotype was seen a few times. CDR3 amino acids: CASSLTTVYNEQFF. The CDR3 DNA is TGTGCCAGCAGCTTAACGACCGTTTACAATGAGCAGTTCTTC. This chain links TRBV7-2 with TRBJ2-1; the D is unclear. V gave up 2 bases and J gave up 4 bases, with 9 bases separating them. The CDR3 consists of 14 residues. Germline V gives CDR1 SGHTA, CDR2 FQGNSA.

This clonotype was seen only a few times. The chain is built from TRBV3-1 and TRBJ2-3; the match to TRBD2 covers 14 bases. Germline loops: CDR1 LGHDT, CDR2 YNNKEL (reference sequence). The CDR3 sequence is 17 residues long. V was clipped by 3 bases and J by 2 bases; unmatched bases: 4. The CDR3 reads CASSHGLAGGFTDTQYF. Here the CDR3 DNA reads TGTGCCAGCAGCCACGGACTAGCGGGAGGATTCACAGATACGCAGTATTTT.

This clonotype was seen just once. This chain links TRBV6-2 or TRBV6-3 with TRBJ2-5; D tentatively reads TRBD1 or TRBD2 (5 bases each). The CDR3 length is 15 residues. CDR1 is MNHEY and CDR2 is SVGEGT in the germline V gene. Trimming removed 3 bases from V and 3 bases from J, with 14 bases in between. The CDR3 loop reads CASSYRTGTEETQYF. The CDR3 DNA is TGTGCCAGCAGTTATCGGACCGGGACCGAAGAGACCCAGTACTTC.

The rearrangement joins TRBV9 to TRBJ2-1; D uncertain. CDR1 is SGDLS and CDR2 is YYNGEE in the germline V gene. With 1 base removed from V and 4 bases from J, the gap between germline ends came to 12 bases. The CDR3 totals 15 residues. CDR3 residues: CASSVLGNGYNEQFF. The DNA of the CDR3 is TGTGCCAGCAGCGTACTGGGGAATGGTTACAATGAGCAGTTCTTC.

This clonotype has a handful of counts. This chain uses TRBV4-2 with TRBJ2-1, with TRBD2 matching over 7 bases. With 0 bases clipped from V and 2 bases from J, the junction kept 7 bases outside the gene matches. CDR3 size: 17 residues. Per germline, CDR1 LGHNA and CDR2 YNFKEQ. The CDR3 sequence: CASSQDLSSGTYNEQFF. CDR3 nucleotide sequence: TGTGCCAGCAGCCAAGATTTGTCTAGCGGAACCTACAATGAGCAGTTCTTC.

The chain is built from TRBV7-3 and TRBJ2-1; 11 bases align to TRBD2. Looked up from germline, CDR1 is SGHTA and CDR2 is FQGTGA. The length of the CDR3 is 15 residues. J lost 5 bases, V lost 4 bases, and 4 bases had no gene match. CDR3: CASSSLTSGDNEQFF. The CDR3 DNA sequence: TGTGCCAGCAGCTCCCTGACTAGCGGGGACAATGAGCAGTTCTTC.

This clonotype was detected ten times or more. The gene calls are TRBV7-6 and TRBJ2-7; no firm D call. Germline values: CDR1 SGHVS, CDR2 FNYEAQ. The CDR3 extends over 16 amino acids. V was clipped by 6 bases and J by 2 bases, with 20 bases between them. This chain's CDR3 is CASSKYRGSDPYEQYF. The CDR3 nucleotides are TGTGCCAGCAGTAAATACCGTGGGTCGGACCCCTACGAGCAGTACTTC.

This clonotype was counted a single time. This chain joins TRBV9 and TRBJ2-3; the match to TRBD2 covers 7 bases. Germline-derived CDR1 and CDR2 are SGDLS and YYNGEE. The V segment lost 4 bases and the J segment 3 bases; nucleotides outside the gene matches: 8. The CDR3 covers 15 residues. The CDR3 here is CASSPGTTPTDTQYF. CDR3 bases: TGTGCCAGCAGCCCAGGGACTACCCCGACAGATACGCAGTATTTT.

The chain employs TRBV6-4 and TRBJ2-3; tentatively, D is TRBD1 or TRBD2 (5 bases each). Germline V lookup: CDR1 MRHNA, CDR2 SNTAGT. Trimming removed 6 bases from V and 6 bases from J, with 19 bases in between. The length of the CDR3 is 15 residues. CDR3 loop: CASSQGPPGIDTQYF. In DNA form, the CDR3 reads TGTGCCAGCAGCCAGGGTCCGCCCGGGATCGATACGCAGTATTTT.

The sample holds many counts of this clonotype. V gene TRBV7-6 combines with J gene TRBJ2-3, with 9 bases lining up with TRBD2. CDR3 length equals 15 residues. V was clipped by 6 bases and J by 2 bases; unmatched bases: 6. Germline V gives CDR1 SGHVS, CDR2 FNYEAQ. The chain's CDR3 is CASSFTSGYTDTQYF. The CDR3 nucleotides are TGTGCCAGCAGTTTCACTAGCGGGTACACAGATACGCAGTATTTT.

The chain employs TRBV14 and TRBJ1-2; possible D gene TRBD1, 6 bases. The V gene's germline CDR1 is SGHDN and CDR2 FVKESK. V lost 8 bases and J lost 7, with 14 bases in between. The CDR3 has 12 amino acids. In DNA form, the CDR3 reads TGTGCCAGCCGCAGGACAGAGGGTGGCTACACCTTC. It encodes CASRRTEGGYTF.

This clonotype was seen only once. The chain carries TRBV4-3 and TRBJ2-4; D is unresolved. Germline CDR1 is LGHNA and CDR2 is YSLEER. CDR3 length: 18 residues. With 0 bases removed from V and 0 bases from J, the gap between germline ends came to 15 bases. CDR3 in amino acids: CASSQDPGGSVAKNIQYF. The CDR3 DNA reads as TGCGCCAGCAGCCAAGATCCTGGCGGATCAGTAGCCAAAAACATTCAGTACTTC.

The CDR3 DNA follows: TGTGCCAGCAGTTTGAACCGTGACCGCAGGGGCGAGCAGTACTTC. Its translation: CASSLNRDRRGEQYF. This chain uses TRBV28 with TRBJ2-7; TRBD1 might be the D (6 bases). This CDR3 has 15 residues. V dropped 3 bases and J dropped 6 bases, with 18 bases sitting between them. CDR1 MDHEN and CDR2 SYDVKM come from the germline V gene.

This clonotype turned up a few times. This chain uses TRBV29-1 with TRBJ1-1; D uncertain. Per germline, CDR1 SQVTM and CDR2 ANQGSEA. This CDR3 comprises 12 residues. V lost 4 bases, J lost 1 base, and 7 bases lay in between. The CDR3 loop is CSVGSANTEAFF. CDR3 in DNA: TGCAGCGTTGGATCCGCGAACACTGAAGCTTTCTTT. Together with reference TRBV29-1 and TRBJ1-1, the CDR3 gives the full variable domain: SAVISQKPSRDICQRGTSLTIQCQVDSQVTMMFWYRQQPGQSLTLIATANQGSEATYESGFVIDKFPISRPNLTFSTLTVSNMSPEDSSIYLCSVGSANTEAFFGQGTRLTVV.